One and the same sample provided the 18 T cell receptor beta chains below, sequenced in a study of PD-1 blockade in mismatch repair-deficient tumors. The method was immunoSEQ multiplex PCR; TCRdb's version includes in-frame clones alone and lacks a portion of them. The sample includes under 95,000 clones, roughly 80% of them seen just once. This material consisted of peripheral blood, taken 44 weeks after starting pembrolizumab. The receptors stem from an adult with mismatch repair-deficient cancer.

The CDR3 DNA reads as TGTGCCAGCAGTGAGAGTCGGTCTAAGGGCGGTGAGCAGTTCTTC. Translating gives CASSESRSKGGEQFF. This chain uses TRBV6-1 with TRBJ2-1; the D is unclear. The CDR3 sequence is 15 residues long. Germline assignment: CDR1 MNHNS and CDR2 SASEGT. Trimming removed 3 bases at V and 9 bases at J, with 18 bases between.

The chain uses TRBV9 and TRBJ2-5, with 11 bases aligning to TRBD2. The germline V gene encodes CDR1 SGDLS and CDR2 YYNGEE. Unmatched junction bases numbered 9, after V lost 4 bases and J lost 4 bases. The CDR3 runs 16 residues. CDR3 sequence: CASSPLTSGRGETQYF. CDR3 DNA: TGTGCCAGCAGCCCCCTCACTAGCGGGAGAGGAGAGACCCAGTACTTC.

The chain links TRBV19 to TRBJ1-5; D is unresolved. CDR1 is LNHDA and CDR2 is SQIVND in the germline V gene (reference sequence). V lost 1 base and J 3 bases, leaving 7 bases between the germline ends. The CDR3 sequence is 14 residues long. CDR3 DNA sequence: TGTGCCAGTAGTATAGTTAACCTCAATCAGCCCCAGCATTTT. Protein sequence: CASSIVNLNQPQHF.

The rearrangement uses TRBV11-3 and TRBJ2-3; TRBD1 aligns across 7 bases. J gave up 0 bases and V 11 bases, and 8 bases lay outside the gene matches. CDR1 and CDR2 from the germline V gene are SGHNT and YENEEA. The CDR3 runs to 14 residues. The CDR3 loop reads CASQTGFSTDTQYF. In nucleotides, the CDR3 is TGTGCCTCACAGACAGGGTTTAGCACAGATACGCAGTATTTT.

The chain uses TRBV28 and TRBJ1-5, with D perhaps TRBD1 (5 bases). Trimming stripped 2 bases from V and 3 bases from J, with 14 bases between. This CDR3 has 16 residues. The V gene's germline CDR1 is MDHEN and CDR2 SYDVKM. The CDR3 reads CASSLGGQVNNQPQHF. Written as DNA, the CDR3 is TGTGCCAGCAGTTTAGGGGGTCAGGTTAACAATCAGCCCCAGCATTTT.

The V gene is TRBV11-3, the J gene TRBJ1-1; D not certain. V lost 5 bases to trimming and J lost 4 bases, with 14 bases between them. Germline CDR1 SGHNT, CDR2 YENEEA. The CDR3 is made up of 14 amino acids. CDR3 in DNA: TGTGCCAGCAGCCGACAACGCTCGGGCACTGAAGCTTTCTTT. This sequence encodes CASSRQRSGTEAFF. The full variable domain, rest sourced from reference TRBV11-3 and TRBJ1-1, is EAGVVQSPRYKIIEKKQPVAFWCNPISGHNTLYWYLQNLGQGPELLIRYENEEAVDDSQLPKDRFSAERLKGVDSTLKIQPAELGDSAVYLCASSRQRSGTEAFFGQGTRLTVV.

The chain combines TRBV11-2 with TRBJ2-2; TRBD1 or TRBD2 may be the D gene (5 bases each). Trimming left V 6 bases short and J 2 bases short, with 13 bases between. From germline, CDR1 is SGHAT and CDR2 FQNNGV. The CDR3 has 15 amino acids. The CDR3 DNA reads TGTGCCAGCAGACTCCGGGACCACAACACCGGGGAGCTGTTTTTT. Its protein product is CASRLRDHNTGELFF. The full variable domain, in which reference TRBV11-2 and TRBJ2-2 provide the parts outside the CDR3, is EAGVAQSPRYKIIEKRQSVAFWCNPISGHATLYWYQQILGQGPKLLIQFQNNGVVDDSQLPKDRFSAERLKGVDSTLKIQPAKLEDSAVYLCASRLRDHNTGELFFGEGSRLTVL.

This chain uses TRBV30 with TRBJ2-7, with TRBD1 matching 8 bases. The CDR3 runs to 12 residues. V lost 5 bases to trimming and J lost 5 bases; unmatched junction nucleotides: 5. Germline values: CDR1 GTSNPN, CDR2 SVGIG (reference sequence). The CDR3 nucleotides read TGTGCCTGGGACAGGGGATCGGACGAGCAGTACTTC. Translating it yields CAWDRGSDEQYF. Full variable domain (remainder filled in from reference TRBV30 and TRBJ2-7): SQTIHQWPATLVQPVGSPLSLECTVEGTSNPNLYWYRQAAGRGLQLLFYSVGIGQISSEVPQNLSASRPQDRQFILSSKKLLLSDSGFYLCAWDRGSDEQYFGPGTRLTVT.

The chain uses TRBV21-1 and TRBJ2-1; the table gives TRBD1 as D, unverified against the DNA. TRBV21-1 is a recognized pseudogene. The CDR3 totals 16 residues. For the CDR3, the DNA is TGTGCCAGCAGCAAAACCGGGACAGGGGGCCGCAATGAGCAGTTCTTC. Translation gives CASSKTGTGGRNEQFF.

V usage is TRBV5-1 and J usage is TRBJ1-5; TRBD1 aligns across 8 bases. The germline gives CDR1 SGHRS, CDR2 YFSETQ. Losses at the gene ends were 4 bases for V and 4 bases for J; bases not matched to a gene: 7. This CDR3 has 15 amino acids. This CDR3 is CASSIDGQGNQPQHF. In DNA form, the CDR3 reads TGCGCCAGCAGCATCGACGGACAGGGAAATCAGCCCCAGCATTTT.

The V gene is TRBV5-1, the J gene TRBJ2-7; 11 positions agree with TRBD2. CDR1 SGHRS and CDR2 YFSETQ come from the germline V gene. The CDR3 is 17 amino acids. Trimming at V came to 4 bases and at J to 3 bases, leaving 12 bases not matched to a gene. The CDR3 coding sequence is TGCGCCAGCAGCCTGGAAGACGGGACTAGCGGCATCTACGAGCAGTACTTC. Amino acids: CASSLEDGTSGIYEQYF.

The chain employs TRBV27 and TRBJ2-1, with TRBD2 identical over 8 bases. Trimming took 4 bases from V and 3 from J; bases not matched to a gene: 8. The CDR3 covers 16 residues. Germline V CDR1 and CDR2: MNHEY, SMNVEV (reference sequence). For the CDR3, the DNA is TGTGCCAGCAGTTATATAGCGGGAAATGTCTACAATGAGCAGTTCTTC. Translated, it gives CASSYIAGNVYNEQFF.

CDR3 nucleotide sequence: TGCGCCAGCAGCCAAGCCCCTGGCGCTGGGGCTTTCTTT. Its protein is CASSQAPGAGAFF. The rearrangement uses TRBV4-1 and TRBJ1-1; D gene unclear. Trimming took 1 base from V and 11 from J, leaving 14 bases between them. Germline V CDR1 and CDR2: MGHRA, YSYEKL. The CDR3 sequence is 13 residues long.

J is TRBJ1-1 and V is TRBV6-1; D gene unclear. This CDR3 is 10 amino acids long. Looked up from germline, CDR1 is MNHNS and CDR2 is SASEGT. Trimming removed 1 base from V and 11 bases from J, with 5 bases in between. The CDR3 bases are TGTGCCAGCAGTGAAGGGGTCGCTTTCTTT. This codes for CASSEGVAFF.

This chain connects TRBV6-1 to TRBJ1-1; TRBD1 aligns across 11 bases. Unmatched junction bases numbered 6, after V lost 7 bases and J lost 5 bases. This CDR3 region has 14 residues. Germline values: CDR1 MNHNS, CDR2 SASEGT. CDR3 in amino acids: CASTVDRGRTEAFF. Written as DNA, the CDR3 is TGTGCCAGCACTGTGGACAGGGGGCGGACTGAAGCTTTCTTT.

The J gene is TRBJ2-1, the V gene TRBV5-4, with TRBD2 matching over 11 bases. Trimming at V came to 0 bases and at J to 6 bases, leaving 5 bases not matched to a gene. The CDR3 loop spans 16 amino acids. In germline, CDR1 is SGHNT, CDR2 YYREEE (reference sequence). The CDR3 bases are TGTGCCAGCAGCTTGGAACTAGCGGGAGCGACCAATGAGCAGTTCTTC. Amino acid sequence: CASSLELAGATNEQFF.

This clone was counted between two and nine times. The V call is TRBV18, the J call TRBJ2-2, with 8 nucleotides matching TRBD1. Per the germline V gene, CDR1 is KGHSH and CDR2 is LQKENI. V shed 2 bases and J 4 bases; nucleotides not matched to a gene: 3. This CDR3 spans 15 amino acids. CDR3 bases: TGTGCCAGCTCACCATTGGACAGGGCCACCGGGGAGCTGTTTTTT. Translated, it gives CASSPLDRATGELFF.

The chain joins TRBV21-1 to TRBJ2-3; the tabulated D call, TRBD2, remains unverified against the DNA. TRBV21-1 is noted as a pseudogene. This CDR3 has 15 residues. CDR3 region: CASSKLCTGTDTQYF. In DNA, the CDR3 is TGTGCCAGCAGCAAATTATGTACGGGCACAGATACGCAGTATTTT.